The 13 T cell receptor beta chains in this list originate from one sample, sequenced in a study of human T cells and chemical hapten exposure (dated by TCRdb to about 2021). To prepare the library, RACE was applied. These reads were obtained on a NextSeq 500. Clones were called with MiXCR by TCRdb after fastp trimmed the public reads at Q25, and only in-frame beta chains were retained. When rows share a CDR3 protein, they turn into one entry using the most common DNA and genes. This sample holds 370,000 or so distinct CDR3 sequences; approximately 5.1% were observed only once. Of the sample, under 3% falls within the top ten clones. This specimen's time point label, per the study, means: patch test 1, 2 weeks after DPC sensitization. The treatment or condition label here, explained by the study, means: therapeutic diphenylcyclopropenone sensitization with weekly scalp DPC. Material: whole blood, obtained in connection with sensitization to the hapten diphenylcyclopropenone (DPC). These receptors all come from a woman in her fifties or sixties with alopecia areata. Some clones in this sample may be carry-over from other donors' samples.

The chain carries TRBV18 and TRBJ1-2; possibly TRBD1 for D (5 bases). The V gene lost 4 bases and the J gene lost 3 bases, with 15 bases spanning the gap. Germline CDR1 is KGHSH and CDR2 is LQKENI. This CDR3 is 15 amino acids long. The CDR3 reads CASSLGRSGDYGYTF. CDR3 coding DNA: TGTGCCAGCTCACTAGGGCGGTCGGGGGACTATGGCTACACCTTC.

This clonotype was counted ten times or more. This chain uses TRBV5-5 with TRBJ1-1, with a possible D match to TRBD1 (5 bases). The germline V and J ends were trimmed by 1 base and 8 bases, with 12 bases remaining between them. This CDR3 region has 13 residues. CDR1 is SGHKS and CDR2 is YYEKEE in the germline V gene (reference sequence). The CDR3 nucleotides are TGTGCCAGCAGCTTGTATCGACAGTCAGAAGCTTTCTTT. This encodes CASSLYRQSEAFF.

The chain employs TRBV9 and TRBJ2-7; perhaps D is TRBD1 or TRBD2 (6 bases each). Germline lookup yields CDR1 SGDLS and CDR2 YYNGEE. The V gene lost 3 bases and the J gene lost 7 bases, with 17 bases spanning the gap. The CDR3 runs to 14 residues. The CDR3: CASSAGDTGPEQYF. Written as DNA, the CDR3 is TGTGCCAGCAGCGCGGGGGACACAGGGCCAGAGCAGTACTTC.

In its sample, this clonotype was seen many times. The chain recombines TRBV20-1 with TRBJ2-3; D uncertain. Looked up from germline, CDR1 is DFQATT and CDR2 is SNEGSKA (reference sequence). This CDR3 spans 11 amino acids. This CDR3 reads CRAGSTDTQYF. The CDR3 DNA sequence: TGCAGGGCAGGATCCACAGATACGCAGTATTTT.

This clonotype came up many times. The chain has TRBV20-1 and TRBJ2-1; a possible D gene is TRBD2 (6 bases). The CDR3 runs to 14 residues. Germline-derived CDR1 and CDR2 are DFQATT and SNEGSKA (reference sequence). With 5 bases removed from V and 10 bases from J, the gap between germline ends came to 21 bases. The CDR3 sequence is CSALPGPAAGEQFF. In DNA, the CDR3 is TGCAGTGCTCTCCCGGGACCCGCCGCGGGGGAGCAGTTCTTC.

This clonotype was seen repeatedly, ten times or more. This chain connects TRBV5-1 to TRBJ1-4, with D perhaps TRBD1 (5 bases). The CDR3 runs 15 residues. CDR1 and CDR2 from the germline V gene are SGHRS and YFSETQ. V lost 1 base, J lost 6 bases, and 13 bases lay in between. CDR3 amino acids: CASSLQGIGHEKLFF. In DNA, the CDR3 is TGCGCCAGCAGCTTGCAGGGTATAGGGCATGAAAAACTGTTTTTT.

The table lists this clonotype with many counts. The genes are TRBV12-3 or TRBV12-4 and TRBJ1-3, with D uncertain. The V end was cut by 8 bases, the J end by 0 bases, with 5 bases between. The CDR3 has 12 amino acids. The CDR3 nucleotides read TGTGCCAGCGAAAGCTCTGGAAACACCATATATTTT. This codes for CASESSGNTIYF.

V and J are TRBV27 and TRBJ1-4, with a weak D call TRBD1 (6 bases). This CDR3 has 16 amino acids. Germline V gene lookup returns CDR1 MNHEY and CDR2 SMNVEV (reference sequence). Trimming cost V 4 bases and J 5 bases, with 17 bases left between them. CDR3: CASSSDRRGKNEKLFF. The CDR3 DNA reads TGTGCCAGCAGTTCTGACAGAAGGGGGAAAAATGAAAAACTGTTTTTT. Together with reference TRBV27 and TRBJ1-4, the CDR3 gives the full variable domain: EAQVTQNPRYLITVTGKKLTVTCSQNMNHEYMSWYRQDPGLGLRQIYYSMNVEVTDKGDVPEGYKVSRKEKRNFPLILESPSPNQTSLYFCASSSDRRGKNEKLFFGSGTQLSVL.

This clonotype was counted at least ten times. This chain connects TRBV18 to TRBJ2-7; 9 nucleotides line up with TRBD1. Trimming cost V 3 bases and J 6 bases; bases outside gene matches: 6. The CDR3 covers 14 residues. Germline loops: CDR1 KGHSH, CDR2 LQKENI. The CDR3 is CASSPGQGSSEQYF. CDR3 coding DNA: TGTGCCAGCTCACCCGGACAGGGGTCTAGCGAGCAGTACTTC.

The chain's CDR3 is CASSAWTEQETQYF. CDR3 bases: TGTGCCAGCAGCGCCTGGACAGAGCAAGAGACCCAGTACTTC. V gene TRBV7-9 combines with J gene TRBJ2-5, with D possibly TRBD1 on 6 matching bases. The CDR3 consists of 14 residues. Looked up from germline, CDR1 is SEHNR and CDR2 is FQNEAQ (reference sequence). The germline V and J ends were trimmed by 5 bases and 2 bases, with 12 bases remaining between them. The variable domain in full, with the rest retrieved from reference TRBV7-9 and TRBJ2-5, is DTGVSQNPRHKITKRGQNVTFRCDPISEHNRLYWYRQTLGQGPEFLTYFQNEAQLEKSRLLSDRFSAERPKGSFSTLEIQRTEQGDSAMYLCASSAWTEQETQYFGPGTRLLVL.

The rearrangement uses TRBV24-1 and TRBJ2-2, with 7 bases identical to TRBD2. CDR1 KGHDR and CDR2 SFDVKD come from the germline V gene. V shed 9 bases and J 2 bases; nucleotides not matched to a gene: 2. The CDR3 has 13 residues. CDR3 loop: CATRGVNTGELFF. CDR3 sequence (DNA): TGTGCCACCCGGGGGGTTAACACCGGGGAGCTGTTTTTT.

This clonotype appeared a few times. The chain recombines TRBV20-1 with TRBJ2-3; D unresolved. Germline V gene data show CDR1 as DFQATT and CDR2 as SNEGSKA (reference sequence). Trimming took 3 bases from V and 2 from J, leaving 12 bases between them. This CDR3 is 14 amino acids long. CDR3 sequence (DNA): TGCAGTGCTAGGGGTCTCATACTCACAGATACGCAGTATTTT. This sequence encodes CSARGLILTDTQYF.

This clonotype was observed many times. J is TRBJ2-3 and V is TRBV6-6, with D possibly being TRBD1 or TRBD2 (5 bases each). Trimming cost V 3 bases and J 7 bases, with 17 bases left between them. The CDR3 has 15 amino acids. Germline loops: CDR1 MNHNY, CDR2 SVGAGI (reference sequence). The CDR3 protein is CASSYGGGEVYTQYF. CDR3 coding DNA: TGTGCCAGCAGTTATGGGGGTGGAGAAGTATATACGCAGTATTTT.